This passage covers 20 T cell receptor beta chains from one sample sequenced in a study of blood T cell repertoires in COVID-19 (dated by TCRdb to about 2020). The library was generated by the immunoSEQ multiplex PCR assay. This is the immuneACCESS table as TCRdb keeps it, with only in-frame sequences that have V and J called. A part of the clones is gone; compared with another copy, unresolved V genes explain less than half, and the rest is unexplained. The sample table holds roughly 59,000 clones, of which roughly 72% were seen once. The ten largest clones represent 6.4% of the sample. Material: peripheral blood. The receptors shown here come from a woman in her forties or fifties with active or convalescent COVID-19.

V and J are TRBV30 and TRBJ1-5; D is unresolved. V was cut by 1 base and J by 9 bases, with 19 bases left in between. The CDR3 covers 15 residues. CDR1 is GTSNPN, CDR2 SVGIG, per germline (reference sequence). The CDR3 bases are TGTGCCTGGAGTGGGGTGGCAGGTGGTATTGGGCCCCAGCATTTT. Encoded protein: CAWSGVAGGIGPQHF.

CDR3: CASSPRGSSGHYNEQFF. The CDR3 bases are TGTGCCAGCAGCCCCAGGGGCAGTAGCGGGCACTACAATGAGCAGTTCTTC. V usage is TRBV5-4 and J usage is TRBJ2-1, with D perhaps TRBD2 (7 bases). The CDR3 sequence is 17 residues long. Germline CDR1 reads SGHNT; CDR2 reads YYREEE (reference sequence). Trimming removed 4 bases at V and 3 bases at J, with 20 bases between. Looking up the rest from reference TRBV5-4 and TRBJ2-1 gives the full variable domain: ETGVTQSPTHLIKTRGQQVTLRCSSQSGHNTVSWYQQALGQGPQFIFQYYREEENGRGNFPPRFSGLQFPNYSSELNVNALELDDSALYLCASSPRGSSGHYNEQFFGPGTRLTVL.

The chain carries TRBV4-1 and TRBJ1-2; D not certain. This CDR3 contains 15 residues. V lost 1 base and J 2 bases, leaving 11 bases between the germline ends. Germline CDR1 reads MGHRA; CDR2 reads YSYEKL. Here the CDR3 DNA reads TGCGCCAGCAGCCAAGGACGGGGAGGGAACTATGGCTACACCTTC. It yields the protein CASSQGRGGNYGYTF.

V and J are TRBV20-1 and TRBJ2-1; D is perhaps TRBD2 (6 bases). V was trimmed by 3 bases and J by 8 bases, leaving 11 bases between them. The CDR3 has 12 amino acids. Germline V gene lookup returns CDR1 DFQATT and CDR2 SNEGSKA (reference sequence). The CDR3 coding sequence is TGCAGTGCTAGTCTTAGCGGAGATGAGCAGTTCTTC. This encodes CSASLSGDEQFF.

The genes are TRBV29-1 and TRBJ2-3; 7 bases line up with TRBD1. The J segment lost 0 bases and the V segment lost 6 bases, leaving 12 bases of the junction unmatched. Germline V lookup: CDR1 SQVTM, CDR2 ANQGSEA. The CDR3 covers 16 residues. The CDR3 DNA sequence: TGCAGCGTGCAACCTTGGACAGGAAAAAGCACAGATACGCAGTATTTT. Encoded protein: CSVQPWTGKSTDTQYF.

As DNA, the CDR3 is TGTGCCAGCAGCTTAAGACCTAGCGGGATGGCAGATACGCAGTATTTT. Protein product: CASSLRPSGMADTQYF. The chain recombines TRBV7-3 with TRBJ2-3; the match to TRBD2 covers 9 bases. The V and J ends lost 1 base and 4 bases, in that order; junction bases with no gene match: 6. The CDR3 is 16 residues long. The germline CDR1 and CDR2 sequences are SGHTA and FQGTGA.

This rearrangement joins TRBV6-5 to TRBJ1-1, with a tentative D call TRBD1 (5 bases). The germline V gene encodes CDR1 MNHEY and CDR2 SVGAGI. The CDR3 is made up of 14 amino acids. V lost 2 bases to trimming and J lost 6 bases, with 13 bases between them. As DNA, the CDR3 is TGTGCCAGCAGTTACGGGCAGGGTAGGGCTGAAGCTTTCTTT. Amino acid sequence: CASSYGQGRAEAFF.

In its sample, this clone was seen a few times. CDR3 protein: CATSDFGLAGGPLYNEQFF. CDR3 coding DNA: TGTGCCACCAGTGATTTCGGGCTAGCGGGAGGGCCTCTCTACAATGAGCAGTTCTTC. This sequence joins TRBV24-1 and TRBJ2-1; 12 nucleotides line up with TRBD2. This CDR3 is 19 amino acids long. Germline values: CDR1 KGHDR, CDR2 SFDVKD. Losses at the gene ends were 1 base for V and 3 bases for J; bases not matched to a gene: 9.

J is TRBJ1-2 and V is TRBV7-9; 7 bases match TRBD1. The CDR3 consists of 17 residues. The germline gives CDR1 SEHNR, CDR2 FQNEAQ (reference sequence). Trimming took 1 base from V and 4 from J; bases not matched to a gene: 12. The CDR3 protein is CASSLGGNRGKAYGYTF. CDR3 nucleotides: TGTGCCAGCAGCTTAGGGGGAAACAGGGGAAAGGCCTATGGCTACACCTTC.

The CDR3: CASSPGPPTYNEQFF. CDR3 sequence (DNA): TGTGCCAGCAGCCCAGGGCCCCCCACCTACAATGAGCAGTTCTTC. The chain combines TRBV7-2 with TRBJ2-1; perhaps TRBD1 as D (5 bases). The CDR3 spans 15 residues. V was cut by 5 bases and J by 2 bases, with 13 bases left in between. Looked up from germline, CDR1 is SGHTA and CDR2 is FQGNSA.

V usage is TRBV6-2 or TRBV6-3 and J usage is TRBJ2-7, with TRBD1 matching 9 bases. The V gene's germline CDR1 is MNHEY and CDR2 SVGEGT. The CDR3 consists of 15 residues. J was trimmed by 5 bases and V by 6 bases; bases with no gene match: 11. The CDR3 protein is CASSYTGGAFHEQYF. The CDR3 DNA reads as TGTGCCAGCAGCTATACAGGGGGCGCGTTCCACGAGCAGTACTTC.

The chain is built from TRBV5-6 and TRBJ1-2; a weak D match, TRBD1 (5 bases). Trimming removed 1 base at V and 2 bases at J, with 9 bases between. Germline V lookup: CDR1 SGHDT, CDR2 YYEEEE. The CDR3 runs to 14 residues. Here the CDR3 DNA reads TGTGCCAGCAGCTTGAGGGGTCAGAACTATGGCTACACCTTC. Protein sequence: CASSLRGQNYGYTF.

The J gene is TRBJ1-2, the V gene TRBV9, with 11 positions matching TRBD1. V was pared by 3 bases and J by 4 bases, with 5 bases of the junction left unmatched. This CDR3 has 15 residues. Germline loops: CDR1 SGDLS, CDR2 YYNGEE. For the CDR3, the DNA is TGTGCCAGCAGCGGGCGGGGACAGGGGGTCTATGGCTACACCTTC. Its protein product is CASSGRGQGVYGYTF.

The chain employs TRBV30 and TRBJ2-7; 10 bases line up with TRBD2. Germline V gives CDR1 GTSNPN, CDR2 SVGIG (reference sequence). The CDR3 totals 16 residues. The junction had 10 bases not matched to a gene; V was cut back by 3 bases and J by 2 bases. The CDR3 DNA is TGTGCCTGGAGCGGGCTAGCGGGAGAAGGAGCCTACGAGCAGTACTTC. This encodes CAWSGLAGEGAYEQYF.

The chain joins TRBV4-1 to TRBJ2-2, with 12 nucleotides matching TRBD2. CDR3 length: 18 amino acids. The V and J ends lost 4 bases and 3 bases, in that order; junction bases with no gene match: 9. Germline V gives CDR1 MGHRA, CDR2 YSYEKL. The CDR3 protein is CASSRRLAGVGDTGELFF. DNA for the CDR3: TGCGCCAGCAGCCGCCGACTAGCGGGAGTTGGGGACACCGGGGAGCTGTTTTTT.

This chain links TRBV27 with TRBJ2-3; 7 nucleotides align to TRBD2. J gave up 0 bases and V 4 bases, and 7 bases lay outside the gene matches. The CDR3 has 16 amino acids. Germline-derived CDR1 and CDR2 are MNHEY and SMNVEV (reference sequence). Written as DNA, the CDR3 is TGTGCCAGCAGTTCGTCGGGGGGACCTAGCACAGATACGCAGTATTTT. Protein product: CASSSSGGPSTDTQYF.

This chain connects TRBV18 to TRBJ2-1; TRBD2 might be the D (5 bases). Germline assignment: CDR1 KGHSH and CDR2 LQKENI. The CDR3 length is 14 residues. The germline V and J ends were trimmed by 3 bases and 6 bases, with 12 bases remaining between them. For the CDR3, the DNA is TGTGCCAGCTCACCCGGAGGAGATGGCAATGAGCAGTTCTTC. The encoded protein is CASSPGGDGNEQFF.

This clone was observed a few times. The genes are TRBV30 and TRBJ1-2, with D possibly being TRBD1 (5 bases). V dropped 5 bases and J dropped 2 bases, with 15 bases sitting between them. This CDR3 has 14 residues. CDR1 and CDR2 from the germline V gene are GTSNPN and SVGIG (reference sequence). The DNA for the CDR3 is TGTGCCTGGCCCAGAACAGGTTCCAACTATGGCTACACCTTC. Translation: CAWPRTGSNYGYTF.

The chain is built from TRBV4-3 and TRBJ2-2; 7 bases are shared with TRBD1. This CDR3 contains 14 residues. CDR1 and CDR2 from the germline V gene are LGHNA and YSLEER. V lost 2 bases to trimming and J lost 5 bases; unmatched junction nucleotides: 2. The chain's CDR3 is CASSQLQGTGELFF. The CDR3 nucleotides read TGCGCCAGCAGCCAACTACAGGGGACCGGGGAGCTGTTTTTT.

The gene calls are TRBV9 and TRBJ2-7, with 10 bases fitting TRBD2. This CDR3 region has 18 residues. With 2 bases clipped from V and 2 bases from J, the junction kept 13 bases outside the gene matches. Germline CDR1 is SGDLS and CDR2 is YYNGEE. CDR3 nucleotide sequence: TGTGCCAGCAGCGTCCCGGGACTAGCGTGCGGCGGGACCTACGAGCAGTACTTC. Translation gives CASSVPGLACGGTYEQYF.